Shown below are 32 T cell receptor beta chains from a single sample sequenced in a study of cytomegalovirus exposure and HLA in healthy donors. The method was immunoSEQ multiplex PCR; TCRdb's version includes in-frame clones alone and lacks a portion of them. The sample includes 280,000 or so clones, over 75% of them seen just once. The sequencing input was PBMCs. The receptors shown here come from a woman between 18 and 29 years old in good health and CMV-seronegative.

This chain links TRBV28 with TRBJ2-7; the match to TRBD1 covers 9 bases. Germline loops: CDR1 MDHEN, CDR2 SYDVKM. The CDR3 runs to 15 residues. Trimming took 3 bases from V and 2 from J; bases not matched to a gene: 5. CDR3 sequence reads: CASSFDGTGTYEQYF. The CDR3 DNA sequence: TGTGCCAGCAGTTTTGATGGGACAGGGACCTACGAGCAGTACTTC. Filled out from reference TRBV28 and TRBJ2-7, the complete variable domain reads DVKVTQSSRYLVKRTGEKVFLECVQDMDHENMFWYRQDPGLGLRLIYFSYDVKMKEKGDIPEGYSVSREKKERFSLILESASTNQTSMYLCASSFDGTGTYEQYFGPGTRLTVT.

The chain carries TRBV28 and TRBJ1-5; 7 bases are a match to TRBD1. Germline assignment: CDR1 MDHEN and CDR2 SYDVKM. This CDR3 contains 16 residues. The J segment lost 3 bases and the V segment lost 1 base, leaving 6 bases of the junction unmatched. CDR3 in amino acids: CASSLYPGQINQPQHF. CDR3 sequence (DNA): TGTGCCAGCAGTTTATACCCGGGACAGATCAATCAGCCCCAGCATTTT.

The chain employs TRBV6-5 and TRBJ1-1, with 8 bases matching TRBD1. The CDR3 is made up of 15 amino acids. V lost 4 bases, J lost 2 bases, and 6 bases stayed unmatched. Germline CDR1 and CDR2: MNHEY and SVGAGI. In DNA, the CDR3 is TGTGCCAGCAGTTCCCACAGGGGGGGTAACACTGAAGCTTTCTTT. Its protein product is CASSSHRGGNTEAFF.

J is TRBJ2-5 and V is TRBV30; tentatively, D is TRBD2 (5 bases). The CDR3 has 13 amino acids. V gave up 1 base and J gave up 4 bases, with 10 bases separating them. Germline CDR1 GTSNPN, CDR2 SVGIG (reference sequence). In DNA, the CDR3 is TGTGCCTGGAGTGGCGGACTCGCAGAGACCCAGTACTTC. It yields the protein CAWSGGLAETQYF.

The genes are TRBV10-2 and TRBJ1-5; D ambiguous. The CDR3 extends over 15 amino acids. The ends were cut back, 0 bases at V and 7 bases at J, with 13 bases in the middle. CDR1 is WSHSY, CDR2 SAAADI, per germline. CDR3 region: CASSESTQSGQPQHF. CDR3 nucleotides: TGCGCCAGCAGTGAGTCAACGCAGTCGGGACAGCCCCAGCATTTT.

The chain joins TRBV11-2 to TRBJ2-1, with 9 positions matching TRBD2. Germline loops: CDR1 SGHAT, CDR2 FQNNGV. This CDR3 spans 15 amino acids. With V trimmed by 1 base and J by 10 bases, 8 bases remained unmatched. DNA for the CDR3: TGTGCCAGCAGCTTAGCGGGACTAGCTGATTTGGAGCAGTTCTTC. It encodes CASSLAGLADLEQFF.

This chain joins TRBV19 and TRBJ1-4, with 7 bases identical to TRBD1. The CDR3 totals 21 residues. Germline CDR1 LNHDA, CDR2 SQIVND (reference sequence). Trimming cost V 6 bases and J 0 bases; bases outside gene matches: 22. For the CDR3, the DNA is TGTGCCAGTAGCCAATCTCACAGGGGCCGGAGGCTCGTGGCAACTAATGAAAAACTGTTTTTT. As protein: CASSQSHRGRRLVATNEKLFF.

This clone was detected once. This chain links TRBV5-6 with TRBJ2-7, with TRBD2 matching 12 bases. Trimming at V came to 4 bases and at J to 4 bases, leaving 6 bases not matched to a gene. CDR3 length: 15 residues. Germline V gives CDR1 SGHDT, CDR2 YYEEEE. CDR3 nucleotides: TGTGCCAGCAGCCTCCGACTAGCGGGAGTATACGAGCAGTACTTC. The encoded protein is CASSLRLAGVYEQYF.

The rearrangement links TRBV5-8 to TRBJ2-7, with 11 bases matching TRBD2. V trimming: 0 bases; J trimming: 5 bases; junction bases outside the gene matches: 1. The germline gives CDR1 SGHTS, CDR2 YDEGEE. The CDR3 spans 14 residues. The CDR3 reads CASSLGLAGHEQYF. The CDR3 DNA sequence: TGTGCCAGCAGCTTGGGACTAGCGGGGCACGAGCAGTACTTC.

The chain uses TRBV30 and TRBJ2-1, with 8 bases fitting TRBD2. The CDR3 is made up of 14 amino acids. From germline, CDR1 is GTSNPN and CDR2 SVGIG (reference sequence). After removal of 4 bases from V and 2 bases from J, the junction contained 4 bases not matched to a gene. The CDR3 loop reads CAWTSGSPYNEQFF. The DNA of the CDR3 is TGTGCCTGGACCAGCGGGAGTCCCTACAATGAGCAGTTCTTC.

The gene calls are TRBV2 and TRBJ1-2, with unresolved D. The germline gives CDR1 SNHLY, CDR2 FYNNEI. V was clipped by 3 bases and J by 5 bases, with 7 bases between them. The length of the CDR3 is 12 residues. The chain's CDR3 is CASSEQIYGYTF. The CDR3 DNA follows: TGTGCCAGCAGTGAGCAGATTTATGGCTACACCTTC.

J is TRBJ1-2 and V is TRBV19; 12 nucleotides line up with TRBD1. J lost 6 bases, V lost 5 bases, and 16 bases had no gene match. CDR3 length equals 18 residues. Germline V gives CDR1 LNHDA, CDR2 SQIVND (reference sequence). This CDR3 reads CASSESGTGGEEGNGYTF. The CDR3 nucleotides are TGTGCCAGTAGTGAGAGCGGGACAGGGGGCGAAGAGGGAAATGGCTACACCTTC.

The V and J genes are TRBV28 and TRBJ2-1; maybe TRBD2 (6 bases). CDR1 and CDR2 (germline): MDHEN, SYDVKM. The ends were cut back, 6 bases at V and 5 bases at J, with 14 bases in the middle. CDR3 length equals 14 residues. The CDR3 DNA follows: TGTGCCAGCAGGGTTGGAGGGTTGGACAATGAGCAGTTCTTC. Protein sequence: CASRVGGLDNEQFF.

DNA of the CDR3: TGTGCCAGCTCACCAACGTCGGGGAGGAAAGCCTACGAGCAGTACTTC. The encoded protein is CASSPTSGRKAYEQYF. The genes are TRBV18 and TRBJ2-7; maybe TRBD2 (6 bases). The CDR3 extends over 16 amino acids. Deletions cut 2 bases from V and 2 bases from J, with 16 bases between. Germline-derived CDR1 and CDR2 are KGHSH and LQKENI. Using reference TRBV18 and TRBJ2-7 for the parts outside the CDR3, the full variable domain is NAGVMQNPRHLVRRRGQEARLRCSPMKGHSHVYWYRQLPEEGLKFMVYLQKENIIDESGMPKERFSAEFPKEGPSILRIQQVVRGDSAAYFCASSPTSGRKAYEQYFGPGTRLTVT.

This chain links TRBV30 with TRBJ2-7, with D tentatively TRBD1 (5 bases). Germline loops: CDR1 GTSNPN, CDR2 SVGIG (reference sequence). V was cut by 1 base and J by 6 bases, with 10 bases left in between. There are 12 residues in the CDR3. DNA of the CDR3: TGTGCCTGGAGTGAGGGGCCGTCCGAGCAGTACTTC. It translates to CAWSEGPSEQYF.

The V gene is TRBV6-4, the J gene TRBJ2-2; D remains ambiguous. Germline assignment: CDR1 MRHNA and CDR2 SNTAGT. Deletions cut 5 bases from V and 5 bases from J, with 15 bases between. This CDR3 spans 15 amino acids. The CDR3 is CASSPSAGLTGELFF. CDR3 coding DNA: TGTGCCAGCAGTCCCTCGGCCGGGTTAACCGGGGAGCTGTTTTTT.

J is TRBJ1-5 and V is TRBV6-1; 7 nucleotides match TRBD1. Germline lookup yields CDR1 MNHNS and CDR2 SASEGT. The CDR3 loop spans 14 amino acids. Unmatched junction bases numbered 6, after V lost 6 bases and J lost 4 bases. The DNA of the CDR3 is TGTGCCAGCAGGGAGGGGGCGATGAATCAGCCCCAGCATTTT. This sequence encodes CASREGAMNQPQHF.

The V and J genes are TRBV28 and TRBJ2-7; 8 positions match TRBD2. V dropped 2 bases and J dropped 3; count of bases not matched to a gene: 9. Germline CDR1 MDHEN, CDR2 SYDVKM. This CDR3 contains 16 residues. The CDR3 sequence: CASSLGLASTLYEQYF. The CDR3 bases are TGTGCCAGCAGTTTAGGACTAGCCTCCACCCTCTACGAGCAGTACTTC.

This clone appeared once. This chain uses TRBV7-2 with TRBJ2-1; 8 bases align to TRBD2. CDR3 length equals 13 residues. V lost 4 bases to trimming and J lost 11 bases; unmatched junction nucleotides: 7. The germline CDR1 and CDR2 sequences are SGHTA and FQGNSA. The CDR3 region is CASSWGLGDKQFF. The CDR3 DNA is TGTGCCAGCAGCTGGGGACTAGGCGATAAGCAGTTCTTC.

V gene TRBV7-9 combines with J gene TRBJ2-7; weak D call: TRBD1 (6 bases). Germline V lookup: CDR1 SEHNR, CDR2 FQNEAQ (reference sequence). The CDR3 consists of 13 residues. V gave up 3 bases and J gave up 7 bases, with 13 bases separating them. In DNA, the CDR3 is TGTGCCAGCAGCTTGGCGGACAGCAAGGAGCAGTACTTC. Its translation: CASSLADSKEQYF.

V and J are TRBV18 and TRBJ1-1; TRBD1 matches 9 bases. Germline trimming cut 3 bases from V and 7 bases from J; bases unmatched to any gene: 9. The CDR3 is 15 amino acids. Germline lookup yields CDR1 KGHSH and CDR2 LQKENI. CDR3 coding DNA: TGTGCCAGCTCACCGTCGACAGGGGGGATTGGTGAAGCTTTCTTT. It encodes CASSPSTGGIGEAFF.

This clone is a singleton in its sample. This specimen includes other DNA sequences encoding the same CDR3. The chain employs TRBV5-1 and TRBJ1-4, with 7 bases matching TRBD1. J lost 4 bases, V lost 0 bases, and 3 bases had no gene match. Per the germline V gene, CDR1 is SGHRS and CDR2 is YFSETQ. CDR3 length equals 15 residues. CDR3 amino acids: CASSLEGQSNEKLFF. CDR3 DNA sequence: TGCGCCAGCAGCTTGGAGGGACAGAGTAATGAAAAACTGTTTTTT.

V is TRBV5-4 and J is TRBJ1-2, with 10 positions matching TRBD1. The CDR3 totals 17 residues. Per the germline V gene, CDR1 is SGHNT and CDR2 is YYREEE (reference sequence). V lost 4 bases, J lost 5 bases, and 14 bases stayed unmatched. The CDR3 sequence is CASSPIMTGGIGYGYTF. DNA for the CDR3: TGTGCCAGCAGCCCTATCATGACAGGGGGCATAGGGTATGGCTACACCTTC.

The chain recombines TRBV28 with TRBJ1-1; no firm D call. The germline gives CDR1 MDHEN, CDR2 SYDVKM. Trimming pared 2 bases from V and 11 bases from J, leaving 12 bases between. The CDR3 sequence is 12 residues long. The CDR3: CASSLPLGLAFF. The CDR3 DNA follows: TGTGCCAGCAGTTTACCCCTCGGGTTGGCTTTCTTT.

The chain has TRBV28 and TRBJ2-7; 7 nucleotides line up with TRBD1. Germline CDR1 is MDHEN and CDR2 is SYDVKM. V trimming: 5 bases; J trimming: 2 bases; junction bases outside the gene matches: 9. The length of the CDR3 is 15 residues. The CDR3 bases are TGTGCCAGCAGTGGACAACAGGGGACAGCCTACGAGCAGTACTTC. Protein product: CASSGQQGTAYEQYF.

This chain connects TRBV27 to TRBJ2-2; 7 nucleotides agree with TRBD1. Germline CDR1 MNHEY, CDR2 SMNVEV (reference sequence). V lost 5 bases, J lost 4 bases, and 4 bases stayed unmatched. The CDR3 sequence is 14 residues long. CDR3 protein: CASSPGQLTGELFF. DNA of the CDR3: TGTGCCAGCAGTCCGGGACAGCTCACCGGGGAGCTGTTTTTT.

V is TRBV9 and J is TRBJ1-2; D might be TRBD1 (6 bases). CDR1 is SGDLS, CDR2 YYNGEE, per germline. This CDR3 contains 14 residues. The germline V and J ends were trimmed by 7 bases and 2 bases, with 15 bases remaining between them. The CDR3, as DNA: TGTGCCAGCGCGCCGGGGGGCACCAACTATGGCTACACCTTC. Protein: CASAPGGTNYGYTF.

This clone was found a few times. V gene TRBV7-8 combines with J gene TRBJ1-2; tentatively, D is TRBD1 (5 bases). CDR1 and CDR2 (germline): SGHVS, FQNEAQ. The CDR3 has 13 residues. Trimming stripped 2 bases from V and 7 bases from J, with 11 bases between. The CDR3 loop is CASSLRVQGGYTF. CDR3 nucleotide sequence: TGTGCCAGCAGCTTACGGGTGCAGGGTGGCTACACCTTC.

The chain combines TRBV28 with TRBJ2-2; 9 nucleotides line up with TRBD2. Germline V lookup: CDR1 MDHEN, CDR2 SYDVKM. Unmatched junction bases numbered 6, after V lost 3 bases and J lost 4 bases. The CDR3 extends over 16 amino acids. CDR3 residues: CASSLAASGVTGELFF. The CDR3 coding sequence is TGTGCCAGCAGTTTGGCCGCTAGCGGGGTCACCGGGGAGCTGTTTTTT.

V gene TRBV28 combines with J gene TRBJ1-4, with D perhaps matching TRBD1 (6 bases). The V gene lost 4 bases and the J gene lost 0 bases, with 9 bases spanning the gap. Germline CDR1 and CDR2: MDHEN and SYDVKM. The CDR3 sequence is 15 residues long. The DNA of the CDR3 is TGTGCCAGCAGTTCAGGGGATGCAACTAATGAAAAACTGTTTTTT. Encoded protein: CASSSGDATNEKLFF. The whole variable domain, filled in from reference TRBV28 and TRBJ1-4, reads DVKVTQSSRYLVKRTGEKVFLECVQDMDHENMFWYRQDPGLGLRLIYFSYDVKMKEKGDIPEGYSVSREKKERFSLILESASTNQTSMYLCASSSGDATNEKLFFGSGTQLSVL.

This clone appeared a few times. This chain's CDR3 is CASRESGYTF. In nucleotides, the CDR3 is TGTGCCAGCAGGGAGAGTGGCTACACCTTC. This chain uses TRBV7-2 with TRBJ1-2; no clear D. CDR1 and CDR2 from the germline V gene are SGHTA and FQGNSA. Trimming stripped 6 bases from V and 7 bases from J, with 6 bases between. There are 10 residues in the CDR3.

The CDR3 bases are TGTGCCAGCAGCCCGGCCGGGACACGTTACGAGCAGTACTTC. It specifies CASSPAGTRYEQYF. This chain links TRBV5-6 with TRBJ2-7, with D tentatively TRBD1 (6 bases). This CDR3 has 14 amino acids. Germline V gives CDR1 SGHDT, CDR2 YYEEEE. Trimming shortened V by 4 bases and J by 4 bases, and 15 bases separated the two germline ends.